This T cell receptor (beta chain) was obtained from a study of cytomegalovirus exposure and HLA in healthy donors. Notes on the study in general: Accurate predictions that matched the HLA-A and HLA-B alleles of most subjects were reportedly made from TCR beta sequences.

Remarks on this clone: Its specificity is unknown.

The CDR3 has 16 residues. V lost 4 bases and J lost 0; bases outside the gene matches: 6. CDR1 and CDR2 from the germline V gene are MGHDK and SYGVNS. The PCR made use of 60 Vbeta and 13 Jbeta primers. The data were produced by immunoSEQ multiplex PCR, yet TCRdb's version contains in-frame clones alone and is incomplete. The table shows fewer than 200,000 clones, with about 82% occurring only once. Healthy bone marrow donors supplied every sample. This chain uses TRBV25-1 with TRBJ1-3; TRBD1 matches 7 bases. This clonotype was obtained from a woman between 18 and 30 years old in good health and CMV-seronegative. Sequenced material: PBMCs. The CDR3 sequence is CASSGDSLGSGNTIYF. The CDR3 DNA sequence: TGTGCCAGCAGTGGGGACAGCTTAGGCTCTGGAAACACCATATATTTT.